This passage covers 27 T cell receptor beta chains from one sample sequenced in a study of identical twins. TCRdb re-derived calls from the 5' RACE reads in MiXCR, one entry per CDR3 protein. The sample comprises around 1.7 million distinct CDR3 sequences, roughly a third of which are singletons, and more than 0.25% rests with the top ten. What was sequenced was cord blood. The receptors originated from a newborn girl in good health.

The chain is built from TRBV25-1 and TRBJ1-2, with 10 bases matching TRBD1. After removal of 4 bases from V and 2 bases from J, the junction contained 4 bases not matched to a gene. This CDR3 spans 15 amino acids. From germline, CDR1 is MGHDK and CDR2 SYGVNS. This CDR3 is CASSGAGQGNYGYTF. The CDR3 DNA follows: TGTGCCAGCAGTGGCGCGGGACAGGGGAACTATGGCTACACCTTC.

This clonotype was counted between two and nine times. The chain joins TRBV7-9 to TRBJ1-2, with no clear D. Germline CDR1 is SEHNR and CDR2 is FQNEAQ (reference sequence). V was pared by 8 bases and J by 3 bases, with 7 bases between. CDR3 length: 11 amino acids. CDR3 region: CASQTDYGYTF. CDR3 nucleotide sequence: TGTGCCAGCCAGACGGACTATGGCTACACCTTC. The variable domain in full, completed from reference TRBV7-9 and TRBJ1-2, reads DTGVSQNPRHKITKRGQNVTFRCDPISEHNRLYWYRQTLGQGPEFLTYFQNEAQLEKSRLLSDRFSAERPKGSFSTLEIQRTEQGDSAMYLCASQTDYGYTFGSGTRLTVV.

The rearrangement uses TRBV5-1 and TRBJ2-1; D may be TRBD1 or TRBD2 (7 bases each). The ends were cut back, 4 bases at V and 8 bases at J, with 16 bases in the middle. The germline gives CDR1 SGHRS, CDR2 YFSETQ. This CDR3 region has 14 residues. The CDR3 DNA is TGCGCCAGCAGCCCCAGGGGGGGTAGTGATGAGCAGTTCTTC. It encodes CASSPRGGSDEQFF.

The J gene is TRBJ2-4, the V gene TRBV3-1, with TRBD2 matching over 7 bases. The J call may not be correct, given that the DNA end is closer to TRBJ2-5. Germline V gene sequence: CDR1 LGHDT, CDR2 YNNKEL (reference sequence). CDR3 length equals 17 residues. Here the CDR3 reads CASSQATLGASGETQYF. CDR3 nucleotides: TGTGCCAGCAGCCAAGCCACCTTAGGGGCTAGCGGAGAGACCCAGTACTTC.

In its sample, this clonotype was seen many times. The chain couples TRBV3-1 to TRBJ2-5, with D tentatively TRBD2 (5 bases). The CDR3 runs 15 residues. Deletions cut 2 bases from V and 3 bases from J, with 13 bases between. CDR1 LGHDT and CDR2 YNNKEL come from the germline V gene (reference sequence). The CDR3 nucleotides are TGTGCCAGCAGCCAAACTCTGCGGGTAAAAGAGACCCAGTACTTC. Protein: CASSQTLRVKETQYF.

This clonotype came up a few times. In DNA form, the CDR3 reads TGTGCCAGCAGCTTGATGAGACAGCGCTACTATGGCTACACCTTC. Protein product: CASSLMRQRYYGYTF. The chain combines TRBV5-6 with TRBJ1-2; possible D gene TRBD1, 5 bases. V lost 1 base to trimming and J lost 3 bases, with 13 bases between them. CDR3 length: 15 residues. From germline, CDR1 is SGHDT and CDR2 YYEEEE.

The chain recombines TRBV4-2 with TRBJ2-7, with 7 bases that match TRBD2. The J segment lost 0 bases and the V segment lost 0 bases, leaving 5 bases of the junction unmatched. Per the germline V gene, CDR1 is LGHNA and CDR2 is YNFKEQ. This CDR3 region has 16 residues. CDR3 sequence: CASSQERRESSYEQYF. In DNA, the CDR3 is TGTGCCAGCAGCCAAGAAAGGCGGGAGAGCTCCTACGAGCAGTACTTC.

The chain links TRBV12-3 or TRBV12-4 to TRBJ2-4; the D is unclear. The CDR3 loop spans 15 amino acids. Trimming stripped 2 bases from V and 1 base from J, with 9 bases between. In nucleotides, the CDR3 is TGTGCCAGCAGTTTATCGGGTAGGGCCAAAAACATTCAGTACTTC. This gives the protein CASSLSGRAKNIQYF.

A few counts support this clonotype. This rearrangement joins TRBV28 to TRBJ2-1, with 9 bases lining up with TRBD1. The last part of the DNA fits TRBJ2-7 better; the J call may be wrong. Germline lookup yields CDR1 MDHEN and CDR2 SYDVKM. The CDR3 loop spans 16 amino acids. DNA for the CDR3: TGTGCCAGCAGTTCGACAGGGGGAAGCTCCTACAATGAGCAGTACTTC. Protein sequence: CASSSTGGSSYNEQYF.

This chain's CDR3 is CASSYSATGRYGYTF. CDR3 DNA sequence: TGTGCCAGCAGTTACTCCGCGACAGGGAGATATGGCTACACCTTC. The chain combines TRBV6-6 with TRBJ1-2; TRBD1 matches at 7 bases. Germline assignment: CDR1 MNHNY and CDR2 SVGAGI (reference sequence). CDR3 size: 15 residues. V was pared by 0 bases and J by 5 bases, with 6 bases of the junction left unmatched.

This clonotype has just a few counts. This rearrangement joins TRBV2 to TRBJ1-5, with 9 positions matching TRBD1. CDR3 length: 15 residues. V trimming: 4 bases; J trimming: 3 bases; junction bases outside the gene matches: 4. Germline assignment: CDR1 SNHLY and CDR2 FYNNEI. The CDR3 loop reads CASSAGQGPNQPQHF. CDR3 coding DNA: TGTGCCAGCAGTGCGGGACAGGGACCCAATCAGCCCCAGCATTTT.

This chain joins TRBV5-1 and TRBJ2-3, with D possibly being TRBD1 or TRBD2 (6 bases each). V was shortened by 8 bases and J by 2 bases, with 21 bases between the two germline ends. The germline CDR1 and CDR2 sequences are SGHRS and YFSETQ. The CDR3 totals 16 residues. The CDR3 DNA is TGCGCCAGTCGAACGGGGGCTGGGTCACCCACAGATACGCAGTATTTT. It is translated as CASRTGAGSPTDTQYF.

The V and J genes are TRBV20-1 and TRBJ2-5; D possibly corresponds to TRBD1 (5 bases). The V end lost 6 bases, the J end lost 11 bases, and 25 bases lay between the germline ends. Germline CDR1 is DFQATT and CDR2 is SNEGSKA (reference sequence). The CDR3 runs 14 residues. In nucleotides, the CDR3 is TGCAGTGCAAAGGCTCCCTTCTCCAGGGATGAGCAGTACTTC. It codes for CSAKAPFSRDEQYF.

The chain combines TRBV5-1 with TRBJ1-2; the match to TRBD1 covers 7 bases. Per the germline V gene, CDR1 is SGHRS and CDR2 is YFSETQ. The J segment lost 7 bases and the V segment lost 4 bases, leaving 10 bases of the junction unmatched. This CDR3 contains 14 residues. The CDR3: CASSGVGTAPGYTF. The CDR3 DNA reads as TGCGCCAGCAGCGGGGTAGGGACAGCTCCTGGCTACACCTTC.

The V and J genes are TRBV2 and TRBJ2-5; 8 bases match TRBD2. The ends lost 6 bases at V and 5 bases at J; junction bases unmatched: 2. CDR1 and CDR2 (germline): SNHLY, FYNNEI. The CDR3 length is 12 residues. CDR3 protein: CASRVAGETQYF. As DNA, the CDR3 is TGTGCCAGCAGGGTAGCGGGGGAGACCCAGTACTTC.

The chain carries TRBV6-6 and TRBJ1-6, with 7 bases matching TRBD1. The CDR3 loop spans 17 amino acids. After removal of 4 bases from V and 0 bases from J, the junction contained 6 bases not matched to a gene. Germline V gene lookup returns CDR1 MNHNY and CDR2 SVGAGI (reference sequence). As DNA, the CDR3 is TGTGCCAGCAGTTCCAGGGGGGAACTCTCCTATAATTCACCCCTCCACTTT. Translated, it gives CASSSRGELSYNSPLHF.

CDR3 region: CASSPHDKKAGRWNEQFF. CDR3 sequence (DNA): TGTGCCAGCAGCCCTCATGATAAGAAGGCGGGAAGATGGAATGAGCAGTTCTTC. V usage is TRBV28 and J usage is TRBJ2-1; weak D call: TRBD2 (6 bases). CDR1 MDHEN and CDR2 SYDVKM come from the germline V gene. Trimming cost V 6 bases and J 7 bases, with 28 bases left between them. CDR3 length: 18 amino acids.

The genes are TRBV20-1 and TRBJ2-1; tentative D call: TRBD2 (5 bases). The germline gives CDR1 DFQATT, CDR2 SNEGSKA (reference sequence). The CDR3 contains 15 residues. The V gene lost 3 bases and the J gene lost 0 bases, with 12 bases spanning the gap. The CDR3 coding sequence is TGCAGTGCTAGTGCGGGTCGACGCTCCTACAATGAGCAGTTCTTC. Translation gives CSASAGRRSYNEQFF.

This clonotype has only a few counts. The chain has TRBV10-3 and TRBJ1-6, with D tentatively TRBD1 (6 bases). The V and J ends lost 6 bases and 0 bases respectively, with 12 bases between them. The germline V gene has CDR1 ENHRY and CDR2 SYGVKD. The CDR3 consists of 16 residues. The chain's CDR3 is CAIRAPDSSYNSPLHF. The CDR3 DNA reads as TGTGCCATCAGAGCTCCGGACAGCTCCTATAATTCACCCCTCCACTTT.

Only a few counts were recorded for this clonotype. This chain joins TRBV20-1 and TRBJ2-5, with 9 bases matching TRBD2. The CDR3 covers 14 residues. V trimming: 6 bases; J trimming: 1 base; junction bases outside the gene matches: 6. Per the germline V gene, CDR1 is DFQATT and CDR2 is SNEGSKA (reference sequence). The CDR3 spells CSARPSGIQETQYF. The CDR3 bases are TGCAGTGCAAGACCTAGCGGGATCCAAGAGACCCAGTACTTC.

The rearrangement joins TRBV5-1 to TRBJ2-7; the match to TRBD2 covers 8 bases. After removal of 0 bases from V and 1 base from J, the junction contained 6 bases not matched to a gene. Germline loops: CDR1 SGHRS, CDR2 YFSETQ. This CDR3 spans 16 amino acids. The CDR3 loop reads CASSLVGLAESYEQYF. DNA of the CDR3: TGCGCCAGCAGCTTGGTCGGACTAGCAGAGTCCTACGAGCAGTACTTC.

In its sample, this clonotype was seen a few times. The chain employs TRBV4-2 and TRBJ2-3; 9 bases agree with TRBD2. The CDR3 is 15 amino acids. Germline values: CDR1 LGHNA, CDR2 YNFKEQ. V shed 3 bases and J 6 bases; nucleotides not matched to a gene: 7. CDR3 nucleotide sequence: TGTGCCAGCAGCCAGCGTAGCGGGAGAGTTGATACGCAGTATTTT. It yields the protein CASSQRSGRVDTQYF.

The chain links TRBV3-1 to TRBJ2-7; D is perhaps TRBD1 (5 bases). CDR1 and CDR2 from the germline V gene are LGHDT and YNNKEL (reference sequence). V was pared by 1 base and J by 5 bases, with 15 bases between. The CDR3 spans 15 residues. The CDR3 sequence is CASSQGAQGIDEQYF. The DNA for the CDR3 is TGTGCCAGCAGCCAAGGTGCGCAGGGAATAGACGAGCAGTACTTC.

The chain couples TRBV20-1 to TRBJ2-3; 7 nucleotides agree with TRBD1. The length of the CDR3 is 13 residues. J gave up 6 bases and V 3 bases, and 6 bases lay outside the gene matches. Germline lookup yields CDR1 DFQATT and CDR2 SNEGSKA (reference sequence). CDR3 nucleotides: TGCAGTGCTAGCCAAGGGGGCGCGGATACGCAGTATTTT. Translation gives CSASQGGADTQYF.

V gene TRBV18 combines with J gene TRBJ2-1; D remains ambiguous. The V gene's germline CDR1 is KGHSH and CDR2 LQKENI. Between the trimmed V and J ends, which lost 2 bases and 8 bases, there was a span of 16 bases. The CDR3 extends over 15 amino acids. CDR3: CASSPTPRAKHEQFF. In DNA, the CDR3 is TGTGCCAGCTCACCAACTCCTCGAGCGAAGCATGAGCAGTTCTTC.

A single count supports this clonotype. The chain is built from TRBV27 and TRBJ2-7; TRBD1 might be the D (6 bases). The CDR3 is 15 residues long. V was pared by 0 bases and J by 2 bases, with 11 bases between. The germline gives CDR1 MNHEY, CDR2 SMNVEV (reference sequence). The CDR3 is CASSLSWTVAYEQYF. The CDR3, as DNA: TGTGCCAGCAGTTTATCTTGGACAGTAGCCTACGAGCAGTACTTC.

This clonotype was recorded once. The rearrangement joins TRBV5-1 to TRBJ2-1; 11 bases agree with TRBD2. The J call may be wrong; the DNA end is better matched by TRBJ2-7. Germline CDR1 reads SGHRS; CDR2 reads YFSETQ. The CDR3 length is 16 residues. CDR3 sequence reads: CASSFSGGASYNEQYF. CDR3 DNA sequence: TGCGCCAGCAGCTTTAGCGGGGGGGCATCCTACAATGAGCAGTACTTC.